The source of this T cell receptor beta chain is a study of monozygotic twins with inflammatory bowel disease. There are 15 residues in the CDR3. Germline V gene sequence: CDR1 LNHDA, CDR2 SQIVND (reference sequence). Reanalyzing the 5' RACE reads, TCRdb keeps one entry per CDR3 protein, without DNA. Its clone listing holds over 120,000 distinct CDR3 sequences. This receptor was taken from a human donor with ulcerative colitis or Crohn's disease, or a healthy co-twin of an affected twin (not recorded which). This sequence joins TRBV19 and TRBJ1-5; the D gene TCRdb calls, TRBD1, cannot be checked with no DNA. What was sequenced was blood. The CDR3 region is CASSIRTASNQPQHF.